The text below deals with one T cell receptor beta chain. Its antigen remains unknown. The PCR contained 60 Vbeta and 13 Jbeta primers. Data came from immunoSEQ multiplex PCR; TCRdb stores just in-frame clones and leaves some out. The sample has over 50,000 clones. Per the germline V gene, CDR1 is MGHDK and CDR2 is SYGVNS. CDR3 length: 15 amino acids. V lost 2 bases and J lost 0, with 10 bases in between. The source of the sample is a study of cytomegalovirus exposure and HLA in healthy donors. General study points: Across donors, presence/absence analyses took sequencing depth to be roughly uniform.

The specimen was PBMCs. The source is a man in his fifties or sixties in good health and CMV-seropositive. This sequence joins TRBV25-1 and TRBJ1-1; the D is unclear. CDR3 DNA sequence: TGTGCCAGCAGTGAAAGTTGGGCCATGAACACTGAAGCTTTCTTT. Its translation: CASSESWAMNTEAFF.